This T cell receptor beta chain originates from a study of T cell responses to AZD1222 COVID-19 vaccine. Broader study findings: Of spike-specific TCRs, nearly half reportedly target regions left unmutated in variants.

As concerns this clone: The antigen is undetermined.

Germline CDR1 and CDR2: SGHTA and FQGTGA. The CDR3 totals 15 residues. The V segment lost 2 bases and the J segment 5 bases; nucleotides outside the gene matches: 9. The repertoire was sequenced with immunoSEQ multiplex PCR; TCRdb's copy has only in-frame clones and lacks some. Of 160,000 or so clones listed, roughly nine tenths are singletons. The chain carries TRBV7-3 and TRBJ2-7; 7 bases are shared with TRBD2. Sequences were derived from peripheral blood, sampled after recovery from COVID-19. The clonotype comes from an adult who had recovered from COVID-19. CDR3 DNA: TGTGCCAGCAGCTTAGGGGGAGGGGAGGACGACGAGCAGTACTTC. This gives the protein CASSLGGGEDDEQYF.